This TCR beta chain was recovered during a study of blood T cell repertoires in COVID-19. The data were produced by immunoSEQ multiplex PCR, yet TCRdb's version contains in-frame clones alone and is incomplete. The repertoire holds 200,000 to 250,000 clones, with around 88% as singletons. The CDR3 spans 16 residues. The V gene lost 3 bases and the J gene lost 3 bases, with 18 bases spanning the gap. The germline CDR1 and CDR2 sequences are MDHEN and SYDVKM. Sequenced sample: PBMCs or T cells enriched from blood (not recorded which). The sequence was obtained from a woman aged 45-65 years with acute COVID-19. V and J are TRBV28 and TRBJ2-7; maybe TRBD1 (5 bases). The CDR3 coding sequence is TGTGCCAGCAGTTTCTCGGCAGGGTCCCCCGACTACGAGCAGTACTTC. It is translated as CASSFSAGSPDYEQYF.